Following are 14 T cell receptor beta chains from one sample sequenced in a study of T cells in Graves' hyperthyroidism and ophthalmopathy. Template material for amplifying TCR beta CDR3 regions consisted of RNA transcripts. The HTBI primer set was used in a first-round RT-PCR of the TCR CDR3. TCRdb re-analysed the multiplex PCR reads in MiXCR, keeping a single row per CDR3 protein. The repertoire includes 550,000 to 700,000 distinct CDR3 sequences, 35% to 55% of them detected once, and around a fifth sits in the top ten. Sequenced sample: peripheral blood or thyroid tissue (not recorded which). The source is an adult woman with Graves' disease, either hyperthyroidism or ophthalmopathy (not recorded which).

In its sample, this clonotype was seen many times. This chain joins TRBV5-1 and TRBJ2-7, with D perhaps being TRBD1 or TRBD2 (6 bases each). The germline CDR1 and CDR2 sequences are SGHRS and YFSETQ. The V and J ends lost 0 bases and 4 bases respectively, with 14 bases between them. The CDR3 covers 15 residues. The CDR3 nucleotides are TGCGCCAGCAGCTTGGGGCAGGGGAGCGGGTACGAGCAGTACTTC. This gives the protein CASSLGQGSGYEQYF.

This clonotype was counted at least ten times. The chain recombines TRBV7-9 with TRBJ1-1; D unresolved. The germline V and J ends were trimmed by 5 bases and 1 base, with 17 bases remaining between them. The CDR3 covers 16 residues. The V gene's germline CDR1 is SEHNR and CDR2 FQNEAQ (reference sequence). DNA of the CDR3: TGTGCCAGCAGCCCAAGCCACCAGGTGTCGAACACTGAAGCTTTCTTT. Translating it yields CASSPSHQVSNTEAFF.

The V gene is TRBV9, the J gene TRBJ2-4; 11 bases line up with TRBD1. Germline V gene lookup returns CDR1 SGDLS and CDR2 YYNGEE. This CDR3 is built from 16 residues. The ends lost 4 bases at V and 8 bases at J; junction bases unmatched: 11. The CDR3 DNA sequence: TGTGCCAGCAGCTCGGGACAGGGGGGATCTGGGGACATTCAGTACTTC. Its protein is CASSSGQGGSGDIQYF.

This clonotype has only a few counts. V usage is TRBV28 and J usage is TRBJ2-5; 14 bases are shared with TRBD2. The length of the CDR3 is 20 residues. With 4 bases clipped from V and 4 bases from J, the junction kept 17 bases outside the gene matches. Per the germline V gene, CDR1 is MDHEN and CDR2 is SYDVKM. CDR3 nucleotide sequence: TGTGCCAGCAGTTCCGGGACTAGCGGGAGAAACACAATGATAGGAGAGACCCAGTACTTC. This gives the protein CASSSGTSGRNTMIGETQYF.

The rearrangement joins TRBV20-1 to TRBJ2-7; TRBD1 agrees at 8 bases. With V trimmed by 5 bases and J by 7 bases, 7 bases remained unmatched. Germline values: CDR1 DFQATT, CDR2 SNEGSKA (reference sequence). The CDR3 sequence is 12 residues long. CDR3 bases: TGCAGTGCTTCACAGGGGGTCGATGAGCAGTACTTC. Translation: CSASQGVDEQYF.

This clonotype was seen a single time. This chain uses TRBV5-6 with TRBJ1-1; D is possibly TRBD1 (5 bases). The CDR3 totals 14 residues. The germline V and J ends were trimmed by 3 bases and 4 bases, with 13 bases remaining between them. Per the germline V gene, CDR1 is SGHDT and CDR2 is YYEEEE. The CDR3 reads CASSSGRMFTEAFF. The CDR3 DNA follows: TGTGCCAGCAGCTCGGGACGGATGTTCACTGAAGCTTTCTTT.

This clonotype was detected once. A clone one base away is much larger, so this may be a read error. The chain carries TRBV4-1 and TRBJ2-7; the D is unclear. This CDR3 contains 16 residues. Per germline, CDR1 MGHRA and CDR2 YSYEKL. The V end lost 1 base, the J end lost 0 bases, and 13 bases lay between the germline ends. The DNA of the CDR3 is TGCGCCAGCAGCCAAGCCCGTGGAGTCTCCTCCTACGAGCAGTACTTC. Its protein product is CASSQARGVSSYEQYF.

The chain combines TRBV12-3 or TRBV12-4 with TRBJ1-1, with a weak D call TRBD1 (5 bases). Trimming pared 8 bases from V and 12 bases from J, leaving 13 bases between. This CDR3 has 10 residues. CDR3 bases: TGTGCCAGCGGGGCAGGTGAGCCTTTCTTT. This translates into CASGAGEPFF.

On this clonotype itself: The junction and the germline gene differ at one end; a read error may be behind it. The genes are TRBV11-2 and TRBJ1-5; a possible D gene is TRBD1 (6 bases). Germline-derived CDR1 and CDR2 are SGHAT and FQNNGV. There are 17 residues in the CDR3. CDR3 in DNA: TGCGCCAGCAGCCAGACAGGAAGGGGTAGGAGCAATCAGCCCCAGCATTTT. This sequence encodes CASSQTGRGRSNQPQHF.

The count of this clonotype is one. The J gene is TRBJ2-2, the V gene TRBV7-9; perhaps TRBD2 as D (6 bases). The CDR3 length is 14 residues. V was pared by 9 bases and J by 2 bases, with 13 bases between. Looked up from germline, CDR1 is SEHNR and CDR2 is FQNEAQ (reference sequence). The CDR3 is CARDRDSNTGELFF. CDR3 nucleotide sequence: TGTGCCAGAGACCGGGACTCCAACACCGGGGAGCTGTTTTTT. Drawing the rest from reference TRBV7-9 and TRBJ2-2, the complete variable domain is DTGVSQNPRHKITKRGQNVTFRCDPISEHNRLYWYRQTLGQGPEFLTYFQNEAQLEKSRLLSDRFSAERPKGSFSTLEIQRTEQGDSAMYLCARDRDSNTGELFFGEGSRLTVL.

This clonotype was picked up many times. The rearrangement links TRBV13 to TRBJ1-3; the D gene is possibly TRBD1 (5 bases). Trimming removed 5 bases from V and 5 bases from J, with 13 bases in between. In germline, CDR1 is PRHDT, CDR2 FYEKMQ (reference sequence). CDR3 length equals 14 residues. The CDR3 DNA sequence: TGTGCCAGCAGCCTCGGGTCGGACAGAAACACCATATATTTT. It translates to CASSLGSDRNTIYF.

The chain is built from TRBV20-1 and TRBJ1-6, with 7 positions matching TRBD1. Germline CDR1 reads DFQATT; CDR2 reads SNEGSKA (reference sequence). The CDR3 contains 13 residues. J lost 7 bases, V lost 5 bases, and 5 bases had no gene match. The CDR3 nucleotides are TGCAGTGCTGCCGGACAGGCCAATTCACCCCTCCACTTT. Protein: CSAAGQANSPLHF.

For this clonotype: At one boundary the junction diverges from the germline segment, which might be a read error. The rearrangement joins TRBV7-9 to TRBJ2-5; possible D gene TRBD2, 6 bases. Germline V CDR1 and CDR2: SEHNR, FQNEAQ (reference sequence). The CDR3 runs to 15 residues. CDR3 nucleotide sequence: TGTGTCAGCACCCTCGTGGAGGGAGCGGAAGAGGCCCAGTACTTC. Its translation is CVSTLVEGAEEAQYF.

This clonotype showed up many times. The J gene is TRBJ2-2, the V gene TRBV10-3, with a weak D call TRBD2 (6 bases). V was clipped by 7 bases and J by 0 bases, with 9 bases between them. This CDR3 is built from 14 residues. Looked up from germline, CDR1 is ENHRY and CDR2 is SYGVKD. The CDR3: CAIMGGSNTGELFF. Here the CDR3 DNA reads TGTGCCATCATGGGGGGTTCGAACACCGGGGAGCTGTTTTTT.